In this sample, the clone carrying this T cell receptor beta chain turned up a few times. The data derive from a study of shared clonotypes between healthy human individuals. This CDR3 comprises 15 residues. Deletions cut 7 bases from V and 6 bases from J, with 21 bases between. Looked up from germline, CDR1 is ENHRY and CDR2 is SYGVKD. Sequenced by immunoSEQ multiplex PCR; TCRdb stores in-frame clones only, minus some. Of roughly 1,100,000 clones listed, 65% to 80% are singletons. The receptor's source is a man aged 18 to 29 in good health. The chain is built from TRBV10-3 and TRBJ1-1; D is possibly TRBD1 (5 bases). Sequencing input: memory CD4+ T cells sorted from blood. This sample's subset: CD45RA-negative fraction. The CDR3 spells CAINEGRDLDSEAFF. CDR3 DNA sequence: TGTGCCATCAACGAAGGGAGGGACCTCGACTCTGAAGCTTTCTTT.